Listed below are T cell receptor beta chains from one sample, sequenced in a study of neurological immune-mediated disorders. TCRdb called the 5' RACE reads again in MiXCR, with one record for every CDR3 protein. In the table there are tens of thousands of distinct CDR3 sequences, 3% to 4.5% of which are singletons. The sample taken for sequencing was PBMCs. Source of these receptors: a woman in her 30s with multiple sclerosis. The CDR3 runs from the conserved cysteine through the conserved F or W. Part of the rows lack a size; the others show once, few, many or a class for expanded clones.

>many|TRBV3-1|TRBJ1-1
CASSQGGGTEAFF
>many|TRBV20-1|TRBJ2-5
CSAPRGARETQYF
>many|TRBV10-3|TRBJ2-7
CAIRRNRDSSYEQYF
>many|TRBV7-2|TRBJ2-7
CASSRDVYEQYF
>many|TRBV6-5|TRBJ1-4
CASSLVGGRSEKLFF
>many|TRBV28|TRBJ1-4
CASSPTGAVNEKLFF
>many|TRBV6-5|TRBJ2-1
CASRSFGTDNNEQFF
>many|TRBV11-1|TRBJ2-1
CASSLTRLAGSYNEQFF
>NA|TRBV6-5|TRBJ1-6
CASRGIGENSPLNF
>many|TRBV9|TRBJ2-1
CASSPPRGGFNEQFF
>many|TRBV11-2|TRBJ2-5
CASSSLSVYPLKTQYF
>many|TRBV4-3|TRBJ2-6
CASSQDHGGANVLTF
>few|TRBV12-3/TRBV12-4|TRBJ1-5
CASRVGTSTNQAQHF
>many|TRBV11-2|TRBJ2-2
CASSLRGVGELFF
>many|TRBV20-1|TRBJ2-7
CSAPRASGGYEQYF
>NA|TRBV2|TRBJ2-7
CASNRERNEQYF
>many|TRBV4-3|TRBJ2-7
CASSQGLGAASGKNEQYF
>many|TRBV5-1|TRBJ2-3
CASSLEAGLRTDTQYF
>many|TRBV20-1|TRBJ2-7
CSARRTSSFEQYF
>many|TRBV5-1|TRBJ2-2
CASSFATGELFF
>NA|TRBV20-1|TRBJ1-6
CSATDSGTGDNSPLHF
>many|TRBV5-1|TRBJ2-5
CASSSGQVETQYF
>many|TRBV6-2/TRBV6-3|TRBJ1-2
CASSYGTNYGYTF
>many|TRBV4-1|TRBJ2-5
CASSQDNWASGGAPWAETQYF
>many|TRBV20-1|TRBJ2-3
CSAMSGSLFTDTQYF
>many|TRBV5-1|TRBJ2-5
CASSSDGQGGAQYF
>many|TRBV2|TRBJ2-1
CASIVDAGGARQFF
>many|TRBV29-1|TRBJ2-7
CSVGGDYEQYF
>few|TRBV3-1|TRBJ2-1
CASSQGTSGGADEQFF
>many|TRBV11-3|TRBJ2-7
CASSLSSSYEQYF
>many|TRBV7-8|TRBJ1-5
CASSYSTGNQPQNF
>many|TRBV4-1|TRBJ2-7
CASSQGDGGSYEQYF
>many|TRBV5-1|TRBJ2-1
CASSLGGGSHNEQFF
>many|TRBV5-6|TRBJ2-2
CASSFGGELFF
>many|TRBV20-1|TRBJ2-5
CSARDDRGKETQYF
>many|TRBV5-1|TRBJ2-7
CASSSDRVIAEQYF
>few|TRBV5-1|TRBJ2-1
CASSLGYLTRGRSEQFF